This is a list of T cell receptor beta chains from one sample in a study of T cell repertoires in cytomegalovirus infection. The antigens these receptors bind are not known. TCRdb reprocessed the reads with MiXCR, giving one entry per CDR3 protein. The profile shows approximately 130,000 distinct CDR3 sequences, more than 20% of them singletons. Sequenced material: PBMCs, sequenced either directly or after in vitro stimulation (not recorded which). The source is a human donor in good health (CMV status not recorded). Some clones in this sample may be carry-over from other donors' samples. The CDR3 runs from the conserved cysteine through the conserved F or W. A D gene is named only where the DNA matches it firmly. Clone size appears in some rows only: once, few, many, or a class for an expanded clone.

>once|TRBV5-1|TRBJ2-7|TRBD1
TGCGCCAGCAGCGCCCACAGGGGTTACGAGCAGTACTTC
CASSAHRGYEQYF
>many|TRBV6-1|TRBJ2-3|TRBD2
TGTGCCAGCAGTCTGAGCGGGGCCACAGATACGCAGTATTTT
CASSLSGATDTQYF
>many|TRBV7-8|TRBJ1-1|NA
TGTGCCAGCAGCTTAGTCAGGGGAACTGAAGCTTTCTTT
CASSLVRGTEAFF
>many|TRBV24-1|TRBJ1-2|NA
TGTGCCACCAGTGAGCAGGACAAGGACTATGGCTACACCTTC
CATSEQDKDYGYTF
>NA|TRBV12-3/TRBV12-4|TRBJ1-2|NA
TGTGCCAGCAGTTTTGGAAGCACCGCTAACTATGGCTACACCTTC
CASSFGSTANYGYTF
>few|TRBV19|TRBJ1-4|NA
TGTGCCAGTACTCCTGCGGCCGGGGGCGAAAAACTGTTTTTT
CASTPAAGGEKLFF
>many|TRBV7-2|TRBJ2-1|NA
TGTGCCAGCAGCTTACTAGCGTCAGATTACAATGAGCAGTTCTTC
CASSLLASDYNEQFF
>once|TRBV29-1|TRBJ2-1|NA
TGCAGCGTTTTAGACCTCGCCTTTTACACCCACAATGAGCTGTTCTTC
CSVLDLAFYTHNELFF
>NA|TRBV6-2/TRBV6-3|TRBJ2-1|TRBD2
TGTGCCAGCAGTCCCGGGACTAGCGGGAGGGCCTTATTCGATGAGCAGTTCTTC
CASSPGTSGRALFDEQFF
>few|TRBV28|TRBJ1-1|NA
TGTGCCAGCAGTGGCTGGCCAGGACTGAACACTGAAGCTTTCTTT
CASSGWPGLNTEAFF
>NA|TRBV20-1|TRBJ2-4|TRBD2
TGCAGTGCTCTAGCGGGAAGGGGCAAAAACATTCAGTACTTC
CSALAGRGKNIQYF
>many|TRBV28|TRBJ2-6|NA
TGTGCCAGCAGGGGGGTTTCGAGCTCTGGGGCCAACGTCCTGACTTTC
CASRGVSSSGANVLTF
>many|TRBV7-2|TRBJ2-2|NA
TGTGCCAGCAGCCCAAGGTCGGTCACCGGGGAGCTGTTTTTT
CASSPRSVTGELFF
>NA|TRBV7-2|TRBJ2-5|TRBD2
TGTGCCAGCAGTCCAACTAGCGGGATAAGTCGAGAGACCCAGTACTTC
CASSPTSGISRETQYF
>NA|TRBV12-3/TRBV12-4|TRBJ2-1|NA
TGTGCCAGCACGCGGACAGCTGCTGAGCAGTTCTTC
CASTRTAAEQFF
>few|TRBV4-1|TRBJ2-3|NA
TGCGCCAGCAGCCAAGACACAGATACGCAGTATTTT
CASSQDTDTQYF
>NA|TRBV11-2|TRBJ1-2|NA
TGTGCCAGCAGCTTAACAGTTCCTAACTATGGCTACACCTTC
CASSLTVPNYGYTF
>NA|TRBV19|TRBJ2-2|NA
TGTGCCAGTAGCACGGACGAGCGGGTCGGGGAGCTGTTTTTT
CASSTDERVGELFF
>many|TRBV6-1|TRBJ2-6|NA
TGTGCCAGCAGCCCGGGGACTGGGGACTCTGGGGCCAACGTCCTGACTTTC
CASSPGTGDSGANVLTF
>once|TRBV5-6|TRBJ2-4|TRBD1
TGTGCCAGCAGCGAAGGACAGGGAAGAATCATTCAGTACTTC
CASSEGQGRIIQYF
>few|TRBV12-3/TRBV12-4|TRBJ1-6|NA
TGTGCCAGCAGTTTTGGGGGCCGGGGTTCACCCCTCCACTTT
CASSFGGRGSPLHF
>NA|TRBV29-1|TRBJ2-4|TRBD2
TGCAGCGCTCAAAAGGGACTAGCGGGAGCCAAAAACATTCAGTACTTC
CSAQKGLAGAKNIQYF
>many|TRBV7-8|TRBJ2-2|NA
TGTGCCAGCAGCCCCAACTTGCCGACCGGGGAGCTGTTTTTT
CASSPNLPTGELFF
>NA|TRBV6-1|TRBJ1-4|TRBD1
TGTGCCAGCAGTGAATGGGAGACAGGGGCATCGAAAAAACTGTTTTTT
CASSEWETGASKKLFF
>NA|TRBV6-5|TRBJ2-2|NA
TGTGCCAGCAGTCGACGACGGACAGAATTGGCTTTCGACACCGGGGAGCTGTTTTTT
CASSRRRTELAFDTGELFF
>few|TRBV19|TRBJ2-4|NA
TGTGCCAGTAAACGGGTCTCGGGGATTCAGGACATTCAGTACTTC
CASKRVSGIQDIQYF
>NA|TRBV5-6|TRBJ1-3|NA
TGTGCCAGCAGCCTTCCGGGCCCCAGGACAGGAAACACCATATATTTT
CASSLPGPRTGNTIYF
>NA|TRBV18|TRBJ1-5|TRBD1
TGTGCCAGCTCATCCGGACAGGGGTTATGGCCCCAGCATTTT
CASSSGQGLWPQHF
>many|TRBV7-8|TRBJ2-1|TRBD2
TGTGCCAGCAGCTTGAGTCCCCGACTAGCGGGGGGATACAATGAGCAGTTCTTC
CASSLSPRLAGGYNEQFF
>few|TRBV10-3|TRBJ1-1|TRBD1
TGTGCCATCAGTTACAGGGGGCTCAGCACTGAAGCTTTCTTT
CAISYRGLSTEAFF
>many|TRBV10-2|TRBJ1-2|NA
TGCGCCAGCACTGTGGCTCCGGGGTATGGCTACACCTTC
CASTVAPGYGYTF
>NA|TRBV11-2|TRBJ1-4|NA
TGTGCCAGCAGCGTTAGGGGCTCAGCAGCTGAAAAACTGTTTTTT
CASSVRGSAAEKLFF
>few|TRBV5-6|TRBJ2-1|NA
TGTGCCAGCAGCGCTAGACGGAGCTCCTACAATGAGCAGTTCTTC
CASSARRSSYNEQFF
>NA|TRBV29-1|TRBJ1-1|NA
TGCAGCGTTGAGTTTCAGAAGAACACTGAAGCTTTCTTT
CSVEFQKNTEAFF
>NA|TRBV6-5|TRBJ2-2|NA
TGTGCCAGCAGTTATCAGTACACCGGGGAGCTGTTTTTT
CASSYQYTGELFF
>NA|TRBV4-1|TRBJ1-1|NA
TGCGCCAGCAGCCTTCCGGGACACAGGAACACTGAAGCTTTCTTT
CASSLPGHRNTEAFF
>many|TRBV28|TRBJ2-5|TRBD1
TGTGCCAGCAGTTCGTTACAGGGGACGTACCAAGAGACCCAGTACTTC
CASSSLQGTYQETQYF
>many|TRBV7-2|TRBJ2-3|NA
TGTGCCAGCAGCCGGGTCAACCTTTATACGCAGTATTTT
CASSRVNLYTQYF
>NA|TRBV6-1|TRBJ2-5|TRBD2
TGTGTCAGCAGTTACGGCACTAGCGGGAGGATAGGGAAGACCCAGTACTTC
CVSSYGTSGRIGKTQYF
>NA|TRBV7-9|TRBJ2-3|TRBD2
TGTGCCAGCAGCAGAGGGACTAGCGGGAGACCTCCCCATACGCAGTATTTT
CASSRGTSGRPPHTQYF
>once|TRBV7-2|TRBJ2-2|TRBD2
TGTGCCAGCAGTCAGAGCGGGAGGGTGAGAGGAGCGAACACCGGGGAGCTGTTTTTT
CASSQSGRVRGANTGELFF
>few|TRBV12-5|TRBJ2-1|NA
TGTGCTAGTGGTTTGGTGGAGGGTGAGCAGTTCTTC
CASGLVEGEQFF
>NA|TRBV12-5|TRBJ2-2|NA
TGTGCTAGTGGTCCAGGACGGAACACCGGGGAGCTGTTTTTT
CASGPGRNTGELFF
>NA|TRBV6-5|TRBJ1-3|TRBD1
TGTGCCAGCAGTTCAAGACAGGGGGCGAACGGAAACACCATATATTTT
CASSSRQGANGNTIYF
>few|TRBV4-3|TRBJ2-7|NA
TGCGCCAGCAGCTACGGACTAAAACCCTACGAGCAGTACTTC
CASSYGLKPYEQYF
>NA|TRBV28|TRBJ1-2|NA
TGTGCCAGCAGTCTCAGAAATAACTATGGCTACACCTTC
CASSLRNNYGYTF
>many|TRBV11-2|TRBJ2-1|NA
TGTGCCAGCAGCTTAGACTCCCTTTCTTACAATGAGCAGTTCTTC
CASSLDSLSYNEQFF
>many|TRBV28|TRBJ1-5|NA
TGTGCCAGCAGTTTTTTGTTGAGAAATCAGCCCCAGCATTTT
CASSFLLRNQPQHF
>many|TRBV28|TRBJ2-1|NA
TGTGCCAGCAGTTTATTTTCACACAATGAGCAGTTCTTC
CASSLFSHNEQFF
>NA|TRBV4-1|TRBJ2-7|TRBD2
TGCGCCAGCAGCCATGATTTGACTAGCCGCTCCTACGAGCAGTACTTC
CASSHDLTSRSYEQYF
>few|TRBV7-6|TRBJ2-7|NA
TGTGCCAGCAGCTCGCCCAGGACAAACGAGCAGTACTTC
CASSSPRTNEQYF
>few|TRBV6-6|TRBJ2-5|TRBD2
TGTGCCAGCAGTTACTCGAAGGGACTAGATTGGGGGACCCAGTACTTC
CASSYSKGLDWGTQYF
>few|TRBV7-2|TRBJ2-3|TRBD1
TGTGCCAGCAGCTTCGGGACAGCCACAGATACGCAGTATTTT
CASSFGTATDTQYF
>NA|TRBV7-2|TRBJ2-3|NA
TGTGCCAGCAGCTTTTCCCGCACAGATACGCAGTATTTT
CASSFSRTDTQYF
>few|TRBV7-9|TRBJ2-1|NA
TGTGCCAGCAGCTTAGTGGTCGGTTACCCCTACAATGAGCAGTTCTTC
CASSLVVGYPYNEQFF
>many|TRBV7-3|TRBJ2-1|NA
TGTGCCAGCAGCTTAAAGGAGCGCCCCCGGAGGAATGAGCAGTTCTTC
CASSLKERPRRNEQFF
>many|TRBV11-2|TRBJ2-3|TRBD2
TGTGCCAGCAGCTGGATTCGGACTAGCGGGAGGGCCTTGTCGCCAGATACGCAGTATTTT
CASSWIRTSGRALSPDTQYF